A selection of T cell receptor beta chains follows, all from one sample in a study of cytomegalovirus exposure and HLA in healthy donors. Measured with immunoSEQ multiplex PCR; TCRdb has only the in-frame clones, and not every one. The table shows approximately 150,000 clones, with approximately 91% occurring only once. The sample taken for sequencing was PBMCs. Receptors originate from a man between 18 and 29 years old in good health and CMV-seronegative. CDR3s leave out the opening cysteine and the closing phenylalanine or tryptophan.

CDR3aa: ASSETRGREKLF
v_gene: TRBV2
len: 12
j_gene: TRBJ1-4

CDR3aa: ASSLGRGSNQPQH
v_gene: TRBV7-2
len: 13
j_gene: TRBJ1-5

CDR3aa: ASSSPLGELF
v_gene: TRBV7-3
len: 10
j_gene: TRBJ2-2

CDR3aa: ASRDRVRTGELF
v_gene: TRBV2
len: 12
j_gene: TRBJ2-2

CDR3aa: ASSEWTGDYGYT
v_gene: TRBV2
len: 12
j_gene: TRBJ1-2

CDR3aa: ASSEAGTGSLIQY
v_gene: TRBV2
len: 13
j_gene: TRBJ2-4

CDR3aa: ASSLTAGTEQY
v_gene: TRBV7-3
len: 11
j_gene: TRBJ2-7

CDR3aa: ASRLQGRGETQY
v_gene: TRBV6-6
len: 12
j_gene: TRBJ2-5

CDR3aa: SVGARSTDTQY
v_gene: TRBV29-1
len: 11
j_gene: TRBJ2-3

CDR3aa: ASSLDGGGGQPQH
v_gene: TRBV9
len: 13
j_gene: TRBJ1-5

CDR3aa: ASSPRLAGASDTQY
v_gene: TRBV18
len: 14
j_gene: TRBJ2-3

CDR3aa: ASSIGGTGMNTEAF
v_gene: TRBV19
len: 14
j_gene: TRBJ1-1

CDR3aa: ASEHRGTITYTEAF
v_gene: TRBV6-4
len: 14
j_gene: TRBJ1-1

CDR3aa: SARDFYEQY
v_gene: TRBV20-1
len: 9
j_gene: TRBJ2-7

CDR3aa: ASSLATLRDQGVWGYT
v_gene: TRBV5-6
len: 16
j_gene: TRBJ1-2

CDR3aa: AWSSQETQY
v_gene: TRBV30
len: 9
j_gene: TRBJ2-5

CDR3aa: ASTGTGIGNTIY
v_gene: TRBV11-2
len: 12
j_gene: TRBJ1-3

CDR3aa: ASSYPGLGYNEQF
v_gene: TRBV7-9
len: 13
j_gene: TRBJ2-1

CDR3aa: ASSERTGPTRGGYT
v_gene: TRBV9
len: 14
j_gene: TRBJ1-2